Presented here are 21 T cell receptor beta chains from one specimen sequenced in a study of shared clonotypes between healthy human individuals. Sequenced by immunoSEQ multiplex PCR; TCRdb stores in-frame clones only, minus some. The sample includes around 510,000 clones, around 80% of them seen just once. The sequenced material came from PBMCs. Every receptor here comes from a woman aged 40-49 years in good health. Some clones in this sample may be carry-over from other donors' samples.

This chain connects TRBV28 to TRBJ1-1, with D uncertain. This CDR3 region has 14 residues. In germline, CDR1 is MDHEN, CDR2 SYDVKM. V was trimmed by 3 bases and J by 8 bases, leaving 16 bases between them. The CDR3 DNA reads TGTGCCAGCAGTTTGGGGAACCGGGGTCGGGAAGCTTTCTTT. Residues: CASSLGNRGREAFF.

CDR3 bases: TGTGCCAGCAGCAGGGGTTTGGAGACCCAGTACTTC. Encoded protein: CASSRGLETQYF. The chain is built from TRBV2 and TRBJ2-5; D may be TRBD1 (6 bases). V was trimmed by 6 bases and J by 5 bases, leaving 10 bases between them. CDR1 is SNHLY and CDR2 is FYNNEI in the germline V gene. CDR3 size: 12 residues. Drawing the rest from reference TRBV2 and TRBJ2-5, the complete variable domain is EPEVTQTPSHQVTQMGQEVILRCVPISNHLYFYWYRQILGQKVEFLVSFYNNEISEKSEIFDDQFSVERPDGSNFTLKIRSTKLEDSAMYFCASSRGLETQYFGPGTRLLVL.

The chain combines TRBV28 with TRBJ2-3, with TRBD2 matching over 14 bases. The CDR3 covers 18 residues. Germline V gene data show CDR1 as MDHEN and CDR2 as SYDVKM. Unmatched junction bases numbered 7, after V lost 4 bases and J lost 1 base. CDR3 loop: CASSSLGLAGAGTDTQYF. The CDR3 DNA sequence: TGTGCCAGCAGTTCCTTGGGACTAGCGGGAGCCGGCACAGATACGCAGTATTTT.

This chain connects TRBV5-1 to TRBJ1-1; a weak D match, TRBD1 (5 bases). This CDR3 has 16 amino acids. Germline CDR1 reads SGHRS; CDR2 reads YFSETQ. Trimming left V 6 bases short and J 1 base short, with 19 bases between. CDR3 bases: TGCGCCAGCACCCCCCCTGGGGCAGACCCGAACACTGAAGCTTTCTTT. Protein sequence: CASTPPGADPNTEAFF.

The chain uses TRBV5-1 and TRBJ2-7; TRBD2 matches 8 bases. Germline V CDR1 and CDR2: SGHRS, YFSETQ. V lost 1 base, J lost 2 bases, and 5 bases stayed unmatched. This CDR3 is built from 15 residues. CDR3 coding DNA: TGCGCCAGCAGCTTGAGACTAGCGCCCCCCTACGAGCAGTACTTC. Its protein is CASSLRLAPPYEQYF.

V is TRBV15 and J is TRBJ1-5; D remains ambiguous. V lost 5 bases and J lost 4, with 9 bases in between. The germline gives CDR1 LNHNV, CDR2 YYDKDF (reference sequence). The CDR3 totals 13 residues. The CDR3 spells CATSLTGNQPQHF. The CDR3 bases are TGTGCCACCAGCTTGACCGGGAATCAGCCCCAGCATTTT.

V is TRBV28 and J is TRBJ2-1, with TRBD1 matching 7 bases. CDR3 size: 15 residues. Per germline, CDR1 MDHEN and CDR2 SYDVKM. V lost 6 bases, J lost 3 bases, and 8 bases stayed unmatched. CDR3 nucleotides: TGTGCCAGCAGCTCGTCCGGGACAGACTACAATGAGCAGTTCTTC. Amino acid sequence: CASSSSGTDYNEQFF.

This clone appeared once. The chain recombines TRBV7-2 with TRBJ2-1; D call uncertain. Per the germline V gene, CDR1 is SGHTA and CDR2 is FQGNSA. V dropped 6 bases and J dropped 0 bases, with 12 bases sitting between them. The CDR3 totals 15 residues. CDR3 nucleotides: TGTGCCAGCAGACTGGACCCGAGCTCCTACAATGAGCAGTTCTTC. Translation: CASRLDPSSYNEQFF.

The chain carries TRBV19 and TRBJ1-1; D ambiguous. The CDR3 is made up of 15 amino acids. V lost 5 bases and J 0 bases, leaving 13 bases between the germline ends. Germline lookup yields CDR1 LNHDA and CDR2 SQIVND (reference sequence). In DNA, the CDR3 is TGTGCCAGTAGTCCCCCCCCCGCACTGAACACTGAAGCTTTCTTT. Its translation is CASSPPPALNTEAFF.

CDR3 nucleotide sequence: TGCGCCAGCAGCACGGGACAGGCAGACATTCAGTACTTC. Its translation is CASSTGQADIQYF. The chain has TRBV5-1 and TRBJ2-4; TRBD1 agrees at 8 bases. From germline, CDR1 is SGHRS and CDR2 YFSETQ. The length of the CDR3 is 13 residues. V lost 4 bases, J lost 8 bases, and 5 bases stayed unmatched.

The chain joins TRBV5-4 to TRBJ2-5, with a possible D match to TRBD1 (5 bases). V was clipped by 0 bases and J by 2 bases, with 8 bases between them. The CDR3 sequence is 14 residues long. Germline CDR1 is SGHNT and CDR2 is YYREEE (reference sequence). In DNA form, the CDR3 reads TGTGCCAGCAGCTTGGCCCCAGGGCAAGAGACCCAGTACTTC. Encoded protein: CASSLAPGQETQYF.

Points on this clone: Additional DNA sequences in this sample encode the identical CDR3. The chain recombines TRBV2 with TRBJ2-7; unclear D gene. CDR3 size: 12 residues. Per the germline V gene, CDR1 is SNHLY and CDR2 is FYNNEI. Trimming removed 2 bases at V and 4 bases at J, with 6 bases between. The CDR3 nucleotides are TGTGCCAGCAGTGAACGGAATTACGAGCAGTACTTC. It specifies CASSERNYEQYF.

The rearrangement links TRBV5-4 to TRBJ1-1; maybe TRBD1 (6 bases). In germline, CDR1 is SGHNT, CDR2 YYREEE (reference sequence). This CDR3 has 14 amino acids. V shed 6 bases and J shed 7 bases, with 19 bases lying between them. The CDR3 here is CASTPRGGFDEAFF. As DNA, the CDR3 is TGTGCCAGCACGCCCAGGGGAGGGTTTGATGAAGCTTTCTTT.

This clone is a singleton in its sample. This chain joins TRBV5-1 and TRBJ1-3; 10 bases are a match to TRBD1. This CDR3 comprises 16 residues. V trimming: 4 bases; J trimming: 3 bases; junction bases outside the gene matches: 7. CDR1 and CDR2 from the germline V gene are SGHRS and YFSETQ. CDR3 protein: CASSPRTGGYGNTIYF. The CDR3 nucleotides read TGCGCCAGCAGCCCGCGGACAGGGGGATATGGAAACACCATATATTTT.

This CDR3 is CASSIRTSGSYEQYF. In nucleotides, the CDR3 is TGTGCCAGCAGCATTAGGACTAGCGGGAGCTACGAGCAGTACTTC. The chain is built from TRBV7-2 and TRBJ2-7; TRBD2 matches 13 bases. J lost 3 bases, V lost 5 bases, and 4 bases had no gene match. The CDR3 covers 15 residues. CDR1 and CDR2 from the germline V gene are SGHTA and FQGNSA.

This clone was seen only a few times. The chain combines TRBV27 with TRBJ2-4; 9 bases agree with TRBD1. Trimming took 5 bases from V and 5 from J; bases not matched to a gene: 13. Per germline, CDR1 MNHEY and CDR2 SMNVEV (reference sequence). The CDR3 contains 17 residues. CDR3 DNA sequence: TGTGCCAGCAGTCCACCAGGCTACAGGGGGCGCGAAAACATTCAGTACTTC. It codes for CASSPPGYRGRENIQYF.

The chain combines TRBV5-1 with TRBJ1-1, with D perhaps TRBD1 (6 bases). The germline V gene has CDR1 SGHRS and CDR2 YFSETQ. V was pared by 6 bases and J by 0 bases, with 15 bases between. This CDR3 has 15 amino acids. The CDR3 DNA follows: TGCGCCAGCACGAACACACAGGGCCTGAACACTGAAGCTTTCTTT. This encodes CASTNTQGLNTEAFF.

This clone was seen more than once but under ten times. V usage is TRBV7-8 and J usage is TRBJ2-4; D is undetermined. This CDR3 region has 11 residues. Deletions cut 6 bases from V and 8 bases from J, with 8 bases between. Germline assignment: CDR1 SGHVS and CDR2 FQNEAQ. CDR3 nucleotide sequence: TGTGCCAGCAGTATTGGGGACATTCAGTACTTC. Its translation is CASSIGDIQYF. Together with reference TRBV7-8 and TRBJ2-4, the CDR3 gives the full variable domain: GAGVSQSPRYKVAKRGQDVALRCDPISGHVSLFWYQQALGQGPEFLTYFQNEAQLDKSGLPSDRFFAERPEGSVSTLKIQRTQQEDSAVYLCASSIGDIQYFGAGTRLSVL.

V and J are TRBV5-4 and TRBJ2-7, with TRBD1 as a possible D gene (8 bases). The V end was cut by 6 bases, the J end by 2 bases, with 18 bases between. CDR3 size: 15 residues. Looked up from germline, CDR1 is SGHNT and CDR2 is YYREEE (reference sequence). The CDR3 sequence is CASTSGGQVAYEQYF. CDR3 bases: TGTGCCAGCACCTCGGGGGGACAGGTGGCCTACGAGCAGTACTTC.

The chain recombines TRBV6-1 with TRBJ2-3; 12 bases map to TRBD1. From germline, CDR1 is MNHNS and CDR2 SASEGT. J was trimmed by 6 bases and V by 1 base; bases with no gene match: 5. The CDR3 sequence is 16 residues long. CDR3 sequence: CASSEGGQGASDTQYF. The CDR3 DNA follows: TGTGCCAGCAGTGAAGGGGGACAGGGGGCATCCGATACGCAGTATTTT.

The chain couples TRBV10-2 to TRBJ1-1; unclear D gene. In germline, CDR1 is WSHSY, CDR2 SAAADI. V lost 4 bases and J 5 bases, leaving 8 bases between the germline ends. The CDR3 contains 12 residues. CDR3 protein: CASSGVRTEAFF. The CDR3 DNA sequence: TGCGCCAGCAGTGGGGTGAGGACTGAAGCTTTCTTT.